Below, 18 T cell receptor beta chains from the same sample are listed, as sequenced in a study of T cells in Graves' hyperthyroidism and ophthalmopathy. TCR beta CDR3 regions were amplified from RNA transcripts. HTBI primers were the set used in a first-round RT-PCR of the TCR CDR3. TCRdb analysed the multiplex PCR reads with MiXCR anew, one entry per CDR3 protein. This sample has 300,000 to 450,000 distinct CDR3 sequences, with less than 20% found just once. Sequencing input: blood. These receptors all stem from a man aged 18 to 29 with Graves' ophthalmopathy.

Points on this clonotype: A clone one base away is much larger, so this may be a read error. The chain links TRBV6-1 to TRBJ1-1, with a tentative D call TRBD1 (6 bases). Germline assignment: CDR1 MNHNS and CDR2 SASEGT. V was pared by 6 bases and J by 7 bases, with 18 bases between. The CDR3 sequence is 14 residues long. The CDR3 protein is CASSSLTGSIEAFF. The CDR3 coding sequence is TGTGCCAGCAGCTCGTTAACAGGGAGCATTGAAGCTTTCTTT.

There are many counts of this clonotype. The chain couples TRBV6-1 to TRBJ1-4, with D possibly matching TRBD1 (6 bases). Germline CDR1 MNHNS, CDR2 SASEGT. V shed 5 bases and J shed 8 bases, with 15 bases lying between them. There are 14 residues in the CDR3. CDR3 protein: CASSLQGFDEKLFF. The CDR3 DNA is TGTGCCAGCAGTCTACAGGGTTTTGACGAAAAACTGTTTTTT.

The gene calls are TRBV6-1 and TRBJ1-5, with 8 bases aligning to TRBD1. V trimming: 3 bases; J trimming: 6 bases; junction bases outside the gene matches: 4. The germline CDR1 and CDR2 sequences are MNHNS and SASEGT. CDR3 length: 14 amino acids. CDR3 loop: CASSEGQDIQPQHF. The CDR3 DNA reads TGTGCCAGCAGTGAGGGACAGGACATTCAGCCCCAGCATTTT.

This clonotype has at least ten counts. V is TRBV12-3 or TRBV12-4 and J is TRBJ2-7; D is perhaps TRBD1 or TRBD2 (5 bases each). The CDR3 is 13 amino acids. V was trimmed by 6 bases and J by 3 bases, leaving 12 bases between them. The chain's CDR3 is CASSFGGGYEQYF. DNA of the CDR3: TGTGCCAGCAGCTTTGGTGGGGGCTACGAGCAGTACTTC.

The genes are TRBV5-1 and TRBJ1-2; 9 bases match TRBD1. With 3 bases clipped from V and 8 bases from J, the junction kept 8 bases outside the gene matches. Germline V gene data show CDR1 as SGHRS and CDR2 as YFSETQ. The CDR3 covers 14 residues. CDR3 protein: CASSSGDRERGYTF. Here the CDR3 DNA reads TGCGCCAGCAGCTCGGGGGACAGGGAACGCGGCTACACCTTC.

The chain carries TRBV10-3 and TRBJ1-2, with D possibly TRBD1 on 6 matching bases. V was pared by 6 bases and J by 0 bases, with 17 bases between. CDR3 length equals 16 residues. Germline-derived CDR1 and CDR2 are ENHRY and SYGVKD. The chain's CDR3 is CAISQGGGVTNYGYTF. The CDR3 DNA reads as TGTGCCATCAGCCAAGGGGGGGGGGTTACTAACTATGGCTACACCTTC.

Notes on this clonotype: The junction departs from germline at one end; a sequencing error may be responsible. The chain is built from TRBV29-1 and TRBJ2-3; possible D gene TRBD1, 7 bases. The CDR3 runs 15 residues. Looked up from germline, CDR1 is SQVTM and CDR2 is ANQGSEA. In DNA, the CDR3 is TGCAGCGTGGAAGGGGGCGGCGGGGGCACAGATACGCAGTATTTT. It encodes CSVEGGGGGTDTQYF.

At least ten counts were recorded for this clonotype. The chain recombines TRBV5-1 with TRBJ1-1; no clear D gene. V lost 0 bases and J 5 bases, leaving 11 bases between the germline ends. This CDR3 contains 14 residues. Germline values: CDR1 SGHRS, CDR2 YFSETQ. The CDR3 DNA reads as TGCGCCAGCAGCTTGGCGACGGCTAGAACTGAAGCTTTCTTT. It encodes CASSLATARTEAFF.

At least ten counts were recorded for this clonotype. This sequence joins TRBV2 and TRBJ1-1, with 7 bases matching TRBD1. V shed 4 bases, J shed 8 bases, and the junction held 4 bases outside the gene matches. The CDR3 has 12 residues. Looked up from germline, CDR1 is SNHLY and CDR2 is FYNNEI. The CDR3: CASSAETGEAFF. The CDR3 coding sequence is TGTGCCAGCAGTGCAGAGACAGGGGAAGCTTTCTTT.

This clonotype has only one observation. A much larger clone sits a single nucleotide away, making a read error possible. V and J are TRBV6-6 and TRBJ1-4; D gene unclear. The CDR3 covers 16 residues. The V and J ends lost 4 bases and 5 bases respectively, with 17 bases between them. Germline V gene sequence: CDR1 MNHNY, CDR2 SVGAGI (reference sequence). The CDR3 DNA reads as TGTGCCAGCAGTTTCTCGACAAACCCATCAAATGAAAAACTGTTTTTT. It codes for CASSFSTNPSNEKLFF.

The chain is built from TRBV5-4 and TRBJ2-1; maybe TRBD2 (6 bases). The CDR3 sequence is 15 residues long. V was clipped by 1 base and J by 4 bases, with 12 bases between them. CDR1 SGHNT and CDR2 YYREEE come from the germline V gene (reference sequence). The CDR3 DNA follows: TGTGCCAGCAGCTTGAAGGGGACTGGTTACAATGAGCAGTTCTTC. Protein product: CASSLKGTGYNEQFF.

This clonotype occurred once. The chain joins TRBV4-2 to TRBJ2-3, with 7 positions matching TRBD1. This CDR3 spans 17 amino acids. V lost 3 bases, J lost 0 bases, and 9 bases stayed unmatched. The germline V gene has CDR1 LGHNA and CDR2 YNFKEQ. The CDR3: CASSHQTRDSSTDTQYF. CDR3 sequence (DNA): TGTGCCAGCAGCCATCAAACCCGGGACAGTAGCACAGATACGCAGTATTTT.

V and J are TRBV6-1 and TRBJ1-2; no clear D gene. The CDR3 spans 13 residues. Germline CDR1 MNHNS, CDR2 SASEGT. The V and J ends lost 2 bases and 0 bases respectively, with 4 bases between them. The CDR3 coding sequence is TGTGCCAGCAGTGAAATCGCTAACTATGGCTACACCTTC. Its protein is CASSEIANYGYTF.

This clonotype was observed a few times. The chain recombines TRBV7-6 with TRBJ1-4, with 8 bases aligning to TRBD1. The CDR3 runs 15 residues. CDR1 and CDR2 (germline): SGHVS, FNYEAQ. Trimming cost V 3 bases and J 4 bases; bases outside gene matches: 4. CDR3 residues: CASSLGQADNEKLFF. CDR3 DNA sequence: TGTGCCAGCAGCTTGGGACAGGCCGATAATGAAAAACTGTTTTTT.

This clonotype came up a few times. The gene calls are TRBV7-3 and TRBJ2-2; D tentatively reads TRBD1 or TRBD2 (5 bases each). The germline V and J ends were trimmed by 0 bases and 2 bases, with 13 bases remaining between them. Germline CDR1 SGHTA, CDR2 FQGTGA. The CDR3 totals 17 residues. The CDR3, as DNA: TGTGCCAGCAGCTTAACGAGGGACGGAATTAACACCGGGGAGCTGTTTTTT. Translated, it gives CASSLTRDGINTGELFF.

This clonotype was seen repeatedly, ten times or more. The chain uses TRBV10-3 and TRBJ2-5; TRBD1 might be the D (5 bases). V was trimmed by 4 bases and J by 1 base, leaving 10 bases between them. Germline V gene sequence: CDR1 ENHRY, CDR2 SYGVKD. This CDR3 comprises 14 residues. DNA of the CDR3: TGTGCCATCAGTGCAGCCCAGGGCCAAGAGACCCAGTACTTC. This codes for CAISAAQGQETQYF.

This clonotype occurred many times. This sequence joins TRBV3-1 and TRBJ2-3, with 9 bases that match TRBD2. Germline V CDR1 and CDR2: LGHDT, YNNKEL (reference sequence). The ends lost 2 bases at V and 2 bases at J; junction bases unmatched: 8. CDR3 length: 17 residues. CDR3 protein: CASSQRKRGAHTDTQYF. CDR3 in DNA: TGTGCCAGCAGCCAAAGGAAGCGGGGGGCACACACAGATACGCAGTATTTT.

The chain employs TRBV10-3 and TRBJ1-2, with D hard to call. CDR3 length equals 12 residues. V was trimmed by 6 bases and J by 7 bases, leaving 12 bases between them. CDR1 ENHRY and CDR2 SYGVKD come from the germline V gene. The CDR3 bases are TGTGCCATCAGCGGGCAATCGGGTGGCTACACCTTC. This sequence encodes CAISGQSGGYTF.